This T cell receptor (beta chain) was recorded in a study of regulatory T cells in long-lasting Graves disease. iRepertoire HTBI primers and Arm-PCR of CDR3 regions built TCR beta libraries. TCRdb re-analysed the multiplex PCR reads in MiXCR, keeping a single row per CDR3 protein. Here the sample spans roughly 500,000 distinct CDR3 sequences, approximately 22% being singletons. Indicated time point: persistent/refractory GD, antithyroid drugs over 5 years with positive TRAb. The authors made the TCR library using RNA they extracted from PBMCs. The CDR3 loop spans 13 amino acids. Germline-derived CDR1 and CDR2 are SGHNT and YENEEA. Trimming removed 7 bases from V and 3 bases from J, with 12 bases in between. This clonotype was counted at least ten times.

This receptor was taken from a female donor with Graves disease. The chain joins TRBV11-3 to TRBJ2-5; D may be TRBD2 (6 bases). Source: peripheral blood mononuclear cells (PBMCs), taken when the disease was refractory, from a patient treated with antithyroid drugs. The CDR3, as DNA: TGTGCCAGCACCTCTTGGGAGGAAGAGACCCAGTACTTC. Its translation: CASTSWEEETQYF.